The text below deals with one T cell receptor (beta chain). The CDR3 sequence is 14 residues long. V was pared by 4 bases and J by 7 bases, with 7 bases of the junction left unmatched. Germline V gene sequence: CDR1 SQVTM, CDR2 ANQGSEA. The sample comes from a study of blood T cell repertoires in COVID-19. For the study at large: Sites across the United States, Italy and Spain contributed samples from acute and convalescent COVID-19. PBMCs, B-cell-depleted T cells, or T cells provided the cDNA or gDNA that made up the material.

In the study's own analysis: How many nucleated cells were present was estimated from reference gene primer amplification. The table came from immunoSEQ multiplex PCR; TCRdb's copy has only in-frame clones and leaves some out. V, J and clone size derive from that table, while D and trimming were established from the DNA sequence. Of roughly 320,000 clones detected, 70% to 90% appear once; the ten largest clones hold around 7.2%. Sequencing was carried out using peripheral blood. This TCR was recovered from a human donor in a cohort sampled during active COVID-19. The V call is TRBV29-1, the J call TRBJ2-2; 9 nucleotides line up with TRBD1. The CDR3 spells CSVAIRTGVGELFF. In DNA, the CDR3 is TGCAGCGTTGCCATCAGGACAGGGGTCGGGGAGCTGTTTTTT.